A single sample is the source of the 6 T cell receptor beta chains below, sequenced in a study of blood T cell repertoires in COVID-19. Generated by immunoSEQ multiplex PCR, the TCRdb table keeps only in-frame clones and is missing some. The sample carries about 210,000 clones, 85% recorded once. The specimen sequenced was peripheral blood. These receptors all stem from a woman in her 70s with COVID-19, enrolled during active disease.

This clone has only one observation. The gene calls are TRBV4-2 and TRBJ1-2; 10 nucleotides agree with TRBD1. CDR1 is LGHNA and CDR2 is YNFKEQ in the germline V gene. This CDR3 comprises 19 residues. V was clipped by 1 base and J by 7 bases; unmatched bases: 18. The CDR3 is CASSQVRPGQGPTFGGYTF. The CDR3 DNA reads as TGTGCCAGCAGCCAAGTTAGGCCGGGACAGGGGCCAACTTTTGGTGGCTACACCTTC.

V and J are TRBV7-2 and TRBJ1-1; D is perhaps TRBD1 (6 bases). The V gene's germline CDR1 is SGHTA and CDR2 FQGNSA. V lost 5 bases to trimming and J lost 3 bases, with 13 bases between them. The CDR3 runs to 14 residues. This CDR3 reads CASSPRQVYTEAFF. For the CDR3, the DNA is TGTGCCAGCAGCCCTAGACAGGTTTACACTGAAGCTTTCTTT.

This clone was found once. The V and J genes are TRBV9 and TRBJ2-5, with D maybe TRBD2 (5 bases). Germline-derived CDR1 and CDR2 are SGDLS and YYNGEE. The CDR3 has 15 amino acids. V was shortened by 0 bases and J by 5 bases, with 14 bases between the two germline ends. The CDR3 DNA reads TGTGCCAGCAGCGTAGCTACCGGGGAGCTGGAGACCCAGTACTTC. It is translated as CASSVATGELETQYF.

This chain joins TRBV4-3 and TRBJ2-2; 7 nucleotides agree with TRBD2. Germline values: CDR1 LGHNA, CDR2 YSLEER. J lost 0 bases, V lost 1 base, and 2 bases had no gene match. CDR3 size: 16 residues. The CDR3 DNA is TGCGCCAGCAGCCAAGCCCGGGGGGCGAACACCGGGGAGCTGTTTTTT. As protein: CASSQARGANTGELFF.

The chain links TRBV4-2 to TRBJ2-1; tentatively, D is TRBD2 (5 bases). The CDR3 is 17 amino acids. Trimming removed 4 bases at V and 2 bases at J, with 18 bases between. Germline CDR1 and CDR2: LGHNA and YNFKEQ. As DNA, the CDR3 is TGTGCCAGCAGCCTCGTTCGTGGGAGTAATCCCTACAATGAGCAGTTCTTC. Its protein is CASSLVRGSNPYNEQFF.

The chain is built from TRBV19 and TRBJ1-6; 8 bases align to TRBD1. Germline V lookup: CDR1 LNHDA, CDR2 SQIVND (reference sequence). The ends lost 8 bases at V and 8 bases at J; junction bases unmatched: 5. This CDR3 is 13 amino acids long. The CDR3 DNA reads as TGTGCCAGTGGACAGGGCCAATATTCACCCCTCCACTTT. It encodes CASGQGQYSPLHF.